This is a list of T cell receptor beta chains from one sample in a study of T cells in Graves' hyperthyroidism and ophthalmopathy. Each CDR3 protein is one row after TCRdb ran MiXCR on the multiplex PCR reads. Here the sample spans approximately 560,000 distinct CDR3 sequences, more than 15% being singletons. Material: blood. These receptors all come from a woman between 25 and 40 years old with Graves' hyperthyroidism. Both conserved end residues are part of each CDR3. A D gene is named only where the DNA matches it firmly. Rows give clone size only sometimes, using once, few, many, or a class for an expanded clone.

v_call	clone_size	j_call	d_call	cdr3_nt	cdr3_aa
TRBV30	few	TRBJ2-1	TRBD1	TGTGCCTGGATATCCGACAGGGGCTCCTACAATGAGCAGTTCTTC	CAWISDRGSYNEQFF
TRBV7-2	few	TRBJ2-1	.	TGTGCCAGCAGCTCTACGACTAGCAATGAGCAGTTCTTC	CASSSTTSNEQFF
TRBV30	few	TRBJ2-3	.	TGTGCCTGGGCCCTGGGTGATGAAGGGGGAGATACGCAGTATTTT	CAWALGDEGGDTQYF
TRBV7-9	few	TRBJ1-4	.	TGTGCCAGCAGCTTAGATCGATGGTCACTTAATGAAAAACTGTTTTTT	CASSLDRWSLNEKLFF
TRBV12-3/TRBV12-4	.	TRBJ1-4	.	TGTGCCAGCAGCTTGACAGGCCAAACTAATGAAAAACCGTTTTTT	CASSLTGQTNEKPFF
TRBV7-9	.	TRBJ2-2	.	TGTGCCAGCATCGGGGGATACAAAGCTTCGAACACCGGGGAGCTGTTTTTT	CASIGGYKASNTGELFF
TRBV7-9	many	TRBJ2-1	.	TGTGCCAGCAGCTTAGGTTCTGCCGACAATGAGCAGTTCTTC	CASSLGSADNEQFF
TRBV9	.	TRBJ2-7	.	TGTGCCAGCAGCGTAGGAATGGGCCAGGGTGACGACGAGCAGTACTTC	CASSVGMGQGDDEQYF
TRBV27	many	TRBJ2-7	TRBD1	TGTGCCAGCAGTACGGACAGGTCGAACCGCGAGCAGTACTTC	CASSTDRSNREQYF
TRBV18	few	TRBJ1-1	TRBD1	TGTGCCAGCTCACTGACGACAGGGGCTTTCTTT	CASSLTTGAFF
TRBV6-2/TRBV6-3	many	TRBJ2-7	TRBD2	TGTGCCAGCAGCCCCGACGCGAGCGGGAGGGCCCACTACGAGCAGTACTTC	CASSPDASGRAHYEQYF
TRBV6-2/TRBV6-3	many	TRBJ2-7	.	TGTGCCAGCAGTTGGTCCAACGAGCAGTACTTC	CASSWSNEQYF
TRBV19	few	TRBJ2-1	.	TGTGCCAGTAGTATCTTACTAGCCGAGGGCTCCTACAATGAGCAGTTCTTC	CASSILLAEGSYNEQFF
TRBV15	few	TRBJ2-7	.	TGTGCCACCAGCAGAGATCGGGTTAGGGGATCTAGCGCCCGCTCCTACGAGCAGTACTTC	CATSRDRVRGSSARSYEQYF
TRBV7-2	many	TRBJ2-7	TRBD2	TGTGCCAGCAGCCTAAGCGGGATGCACGAGCAGTACTTC	CASSLSGMHEQYF
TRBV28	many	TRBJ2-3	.	TGTGCCAGCAGTTTAACTATGTCAGATACGCAGTATTTT	CASSLTMSDTQYF
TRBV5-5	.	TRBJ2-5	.	TGTGCCAGCAGCTTGGGGGTATCCTCTCCTCAAGAGACCCAGTACTTC	CASSLGVSSPQETQYF
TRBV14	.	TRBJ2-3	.	TGTGCCAGCAGCCTTTACTCGGACACAGATACGCAGTATTTT	CASSLYSDTDTQYF
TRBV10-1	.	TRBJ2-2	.	TGCGCCAGCAGTGACCCAGTCGGAGGCGGGGAGCTGTTTTTT	CASSDPVGGGELFF
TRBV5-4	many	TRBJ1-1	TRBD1	TGTGCCAGCAGCTCCGACAGGGCGAGTGAGGCTTTCTTT	CASSSDRASEAFF
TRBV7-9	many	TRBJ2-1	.	TGTGCCAGCAGCTTAATGGCGAGAGGAGACAATGAGCAGTTCTTC	CASSLMARGDNEQFF
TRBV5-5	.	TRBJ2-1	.	TGTGCCAGCGGTCAGCCGGACAATGAGCAGTTCTTC	CASGQPDNEQFF
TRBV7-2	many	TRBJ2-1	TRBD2	TGTGCCAGCAGCCCGATAGCGGGACCCTACAATGAGCAGTTCTTC	CASSPIAGPYNEQFF
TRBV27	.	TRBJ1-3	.	TGTGCCACTCGACCCGTCCCCTCTGGAAACACCATATATTTT	CATRPVPSGNTIYF
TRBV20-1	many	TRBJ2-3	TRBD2	TGCAGTGCTAGAGATCGACTAGCGGGAGGAACAGATACGCAGTATTTT	CSARDRLAGGTDTQYF
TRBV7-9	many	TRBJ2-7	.	TGTGCCAGCAGCGACCACAGGGTTTCCTACGAGCAGTACTTC	CASSDHRVSYEQYF
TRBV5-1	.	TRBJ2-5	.	TGCGCCAGCAGCTTGGCCGTAGGGATGAAGACCCAGTACTTC	CASSLAVGMKTQYF
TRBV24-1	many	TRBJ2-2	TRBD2	TGTGCCACCAGGACTAGCAGAAACACCGGGGAGCTGTTTTTT	CATRTSRNTGELFF
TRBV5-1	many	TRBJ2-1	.	TGCGCCAGCAGCATGGACGTAATCTCCTACAATGAGCAGTTCTTC	CASSMDVISYNEQFF
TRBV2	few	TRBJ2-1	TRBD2	TGTGCCAGCAGTGGTGGGGCTAGCGGGAGACACGAGCAGTTCTTC	CASSGGASGRHEQFF
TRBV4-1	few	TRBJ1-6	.	TGCGCCAGCAGCCAAGTTCGCTCGCGGACACCAAATTCACCCCTCCACTTT	CASSQVRSRTPNSPLHF
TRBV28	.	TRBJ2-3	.	TGTGCCAGCAGTTCCCCGGGTCAGGGGTACACAGATACGCAGTATTTT	CASSSPGQGYTDTQYF
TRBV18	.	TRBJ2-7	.	TGTGTCAGCTCACCAGGAACAGGGTCCTACGAGCAGTACTTC	CVSSPGTGSYEQYF
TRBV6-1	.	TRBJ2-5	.	TGTGCCGCCCGGAGAGGGCGTCAAGAGACCCAGTACTTC	CAARRGRQETQYF
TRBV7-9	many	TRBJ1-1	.	TGTGCCAGCAGCTTAGAAGAAGACACTGAAGCTTTCTTT	CASSLEEDTEAFF
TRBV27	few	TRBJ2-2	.	TGTGCCAGCAGTTTTACCTTCTCGAGGCTGGTCACCGGGGAGCTGTTTTTT	CASSFTFSRLVTGELFF
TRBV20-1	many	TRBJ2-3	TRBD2	TGCAGTGCTAGAGATCCGCTAGCGGGAGCTCTCGGAGATACGCAGTATTTT	CSARDPLAGALGDTQYF
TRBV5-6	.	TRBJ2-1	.	TGTGCCAGCAGCACTGGCCAATACAATGAGCAGTTCTTC	CASSTGQYNEQFF
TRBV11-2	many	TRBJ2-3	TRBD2	TGTGCCAGCAGCTTACAAAGCGGGAGCCCCACAGATACGCAGTATTTT	CASSLQSGSPTDTQYF
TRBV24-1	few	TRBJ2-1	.	TGTGCCACCAGGGATAGCGGAAGCTCCTACAATGAGCAGTTCTTC	CATRDSGSSYNEQFF
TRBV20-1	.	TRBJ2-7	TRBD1	TGCAGTGTTAAGAGGGGCAGGGGGCTCCCCGAGCAGTACTTC	CSVKRGRGLPEQYF
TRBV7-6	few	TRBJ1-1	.	TGTGCCAGCAGTGACTTATCCCAAATGAACACTGGAGCTTTCTTT	CASSDLSQMNTGAFF
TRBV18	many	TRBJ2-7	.	TGTGCCAGCTCACCACCAAGTATGAGCTCCTACGAGCAGTACTTC	CASSPPSMSSYEQYF
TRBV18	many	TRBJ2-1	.	TGTGCCAGCTCACCACATCGCGGGTGGAATGAGCAGTTCTTC	CASSPHRGWNEQFF
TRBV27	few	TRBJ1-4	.	TGTGCCAGCAGTTTAAAGGGATTAGGGGGGCCAGATGAAAAACTGTTTTTT	CASSLKGLGGPDEKLFF
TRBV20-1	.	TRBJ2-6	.	TGCAGTGCTAGTAATCTTCCCTCTGGGGCCAACGTCCTGACTTTC	CSASNLPSGANVLTF
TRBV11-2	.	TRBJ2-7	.	TGTGCCAGCAGCTTAGTTTTCGGGAGCTCCTACGAGCAGTACTTC	CASSLVFGSSYEQYF
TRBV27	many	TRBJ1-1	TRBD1	TGTGCCAGCAGTTCGTCCACAGGGGGCGGCCTCTACACTGAAGCTTTCTTT	CASSSSTGGGLYTEAFF
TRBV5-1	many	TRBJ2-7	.	TGCGCCAGCAGCTACCGGGAGAACTACGAGCAGTACTTC	CASSYRENYEQYF
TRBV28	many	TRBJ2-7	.	TGTGCCAGCAGGGGGGCGCCCCCAGGCGAGCAGTACTTC	CASRGAPPGEQYF
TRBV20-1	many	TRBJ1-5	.	TGCAGTGCTAGTCTAGGGGGGGAGTTGGGCTTATATAGCAATCAGCCCCAGCATTTT	CSASLGGELGLYSNQPQHF
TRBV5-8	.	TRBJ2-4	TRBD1	TGTGCCAGCAGCTTGGCCGGGACAGTAGTAGACATTCAGTACTTC	CASSLAGTVVDIQYF
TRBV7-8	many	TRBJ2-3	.	TGTGCCAGCAGCGAGCGCCGAGAGACTCCAACGCAGTATTTT	CASSERRETPTQYF